This TCR beta chain was sequenced for a study of blood T cell repertoires in COVID-19. About the study: Researchers got acute and convalescent COVID-19 samples from the United States, Italy and Spain. Sources were T cells, B-cell-depleted T cells, or PBMCs; the material itself was cDNA or gDNA.

The CDR3 has 18 residues. CDR1 is SGHTA and CDR2 is FQGNSA in the germline V gene. Losses at the gene ends were 5 bases for V and 7 bases for J; bases not matched to a gene: 14. In the authors' workflow: Amplification with reference gene primers provided the estimates of nucleated cell counts. The protocol was immunoSEQ multiplex PCR, while the TCRdb copy is restricted to in-frame clones and leaves out a portion. Clonal size and the V and J genes are those of that table, whereas D and trimming came from the DNA. Of tens of thousands of clones in the sample, roughly four fifths are singletons; the top ten hold more than 9%.

This receptor was identified in a man aged 55 to 69 with acute or convalescent COVID-19. The rearrangement links TRBV7-2 to TRBJ2-1; 13 positions match TRBD2. The sequenced material came from peripheral blood. CDR3 amino acids: CASSRGTGRLAGGNEQFF. CDR3 sequence (DNA): TGTGCCAGCAGCCGCGGGACGGGTCGACTAGCGGGAGGAAATGAGCAGTTCTTC.